These 23 T cell receptor beta chains came from one sample sequenced in a study of vaccination and CD4 T cells after COVID-19. The antigens for these receptors are not known. As to time point: late sampling 161 to 241 days after vaccination in three convalescent patients. Regarding treatment: approximately 10-day PBMC culture with coronavirus spike peptide pools or control peptides (ViraFEST assay). Sequenced with the Oncomine TCR Beta short-read assay was DNA taken from cultured CD4+ T cells. TCRdb redid the calling of the PCR reads with MiXCR, one entry per CDR3 protein. The sample shows 20,000 to 30,000 distinct CDR3 sequences, under 40% of them seen only once. This specimen was CD4+ T cells from blood, cultured in vitro, taken about 7 months after SARS-CoV-2 vaccination. The receptors originated from a human donor who had recovered from COVID-19.

The V and J genes are TRBV2 and TRBJ2-7; 9 nucleotides agree with TRBD2. The CDR3 runs to 15 residues. Germline V gene data show CDR1 as SNHLY and CDR2 as FYNNEI. With 3 bases clipped from V and 3 bases from J, the junction kept 6 bases outside the gene matches. Here the CDR3 DNA reads TGTGCCAGCAGTGACCATGGGACTAGCCGCTACGAGCAGTACTTC. Its translation is CASSDHGTSRYEQYF.

The chain has TRBV7-2 and TRBJ2-4; a weak D match, TRBD2 (5 bases). Germline lookup yields CDR1 SGHTA and CDR2 FQGNSA. Trimming cost V 5 bases and J 3 bases, with 17 bases left between them. CDR3 length equals 16 residues. The DNA for the CDR3 is TGTGCCAGCAGCACTAGGGTTGGGCTTGGCAAAAACATTCAGTACTTC. Protein: CASSTRVGLGKNIQYF.

The chain couples TRBV20-1 to TRBJ2-2; no firm D call. Germline assignment: CDR1 DFQATT and CDR2 SNEGSKA (reference sequence). V gave up 3 bases and J gave up 5 bases, with 7 bases separating them. The CDR3 contains 12 residues. For the CDR3, the DNA is TGCAGTGCTAGTTTTGGTACCGGGGAGCTGTTTTTT. This sequence encodes CSASFGTGELFF.

This clonotype was counted only a few times. The genes are TRBV6-1 and TRBJ1-6; D ambiguous. V lost 2 bases to trimming and J lost 5 bases, with 7 bases between them. The V gene's germline CDR1 is MNHNS and CDR2 SASEGT. This CDR3 spans 14 amino acids. For the CDR3, the DNA is TGTGCCAGCAGTGAACAAGCAGATAATTCACCCCTCCACTTT. The encoded protein is CASSEQADNSPLHF.

This clonotype was detected a few times. The chain combines TRBV28 with TRBJ1-5, with D unclear. Germline values: CDR1 MDHEN, CDR2 SYDVKM. V was trimmed by 11 bases and J by 2 bases, leaving 22 bases between them. This CDR3 comprises 16 residues. The CDR3 sequence is CAASKSRAGGNQPQHF. The CDR3 region has the DNA TGTGCCGCCTCTAAGTCGAGGGCGGGTGGCAATCAGCCCCAGCATTTT.

The chain uses TRBV28 and TRBJ2-6; D remains ambiguous. Trimming left V 5 bases short and J 0 bases short, with 2 bases between. The germline V gene encodes CDR1 MDHEN and CDR2 SYDVKM. CDR3 size: 13 residues. The CDR3, as DNA: TGTGCCAGCAGTAGCTCTGGGGCCAACGTCCTGACTTTC. Amino acid sequence: CASSSSGANVLTF.

This clonotype has more than one count but fewer than ten. The chain combines TRBV20-1 with TRBJ1-2, with D perhaps TRBD1 (6 bases). The germline V gene encodes CDR1 DFQATT and CDR2 SNEGSKA (reference sequence). Trimming took 6 bases from V and 9 from J, leaving 23 bases between them. The CDR3 is made up of 14 amino acids. The CDR3 sequence: CSAPGQFGVGSYTF. The DNA for the CDR3 is TGCAGTGCGCCCGGACAGTTCGGGGTGGGGAGCTACACCTTC.

This rearrangement joins TRBV2 to TRBJ2-5; D ambiguous. CDR1 and CDR2 (germline): SNHLY, FYNNEI. V lost 5 bases and J lost 2, with 3 bases in between. The CDR3 totals 11 residues. The CDR3, as DNA: TGTGCCAGCAGTCAGCAAGAGACCCAGTACTTC. Residues: CASSQQETQYF.

The V call is TRBV12-3 or TRBV12-4, the J call TRBJ1-5; D remains unclear. The V end lost 3 bases, the J end lost 5 bases, and 8 bases lay between the germline ends. CDR3 length equals 13 residues. Here the CDR3 reads CASSLAGDQPQHF. The CDR3 bases are TGTGCCAGCAGTTTGGCCGGCGATCAGCCCCAGCATTTT.

The chain employs TRBV7-8 and TRBJ2-2; perhaps TRBD1 as D (6 bases). This CDR3 is 17 amino acids long. The germline CDR1 and CDR2 sequences are SGHVS and FQNEAQ. Trimming stripped 5 bases from V and 5 bases from J, with 21 bases between. CDR3 region: CASSPPRRDRQTGELFF. CDR3 DNA: TGTGCCAGCAGCCCGCCGCGACGTGACAGGCAAACCGGGGAGCTGTTTTTT.

The CDR3 protein is CASSLYIWTGIPGYTF. The CDR3 nucleotides are TGTGCCAGCAGCTTATACATCTGGACAGGGATACCTGGCTACACCTTC. The genes are TRBV7-8 and TRBJ1-2; 8 positions match TRBD1. The ends lost 2 bases at V and 7 bases at J; junction bases unmatched: 12. Per germline, CDR1 SGHVS and CDR2 FQNEAQ. This CDR3 contains 16 residues.

This clonotype was found a few times. The genes are TRBV19 and TRBJ1-5, with TRBD1 matching 9 bases. This CDR3 is built from 17 residues. Germline CDR1 is LNHDA and CDR2 is SQIVND (reference sequence). V lost 3 bases, J lost 0 bases, and 6 bases stayed unmatched. The CDR3 nucleotides read TGTGCCAGTAGTATTAGACAGGGGGACTATAGCAATCAGCCCCAGCATTTT. Translation: CASSIRQGDYSNQPQHF.

The chain employs TRBV2 and TRBJ2-5; 12 bases map to TRBD2. V was clipped by 2 bases and J by 7 bases; unmatched bases: 5. The CDR3 sequence is 15 residues long. The germline CDR1 and CDR2 sequences are SNHLY and FYNNEI. CDR3 residues: CASSELAGGPGTQYF. The CDR3 nucleotides are TGTGCCAGCAGTGAACTAGCGGGAGGGCCGGGGACCCAGTACTTC. The whole variable domain, filled in from reference TRBV2 and TRBJ2-5, reads EPEVTQTPSHQVTQMGQEVILRCVPISNHLYFYWYRQILGQKVEFLVSFYNNEISEKSEIFDDQFSVERPDGSNFTLKIRSTKLEDSAMYFCASSELAGGPGTQYFGPGTRLLVL.

This clonotype ranks as medium-sized. The CDR3 loop is CASSLDRRGYNSPLHF. As DNA, the CDR3 is TGTGCCAGCAGTTTAGACAGGAGGGGTTATAATTCACCCCTCCACTTT. The chain couples TRBV27 to TRBJ1-6, with D perhaps TRBD1 (6 bases). The CDR3 loop spans 16 amino acids. The V end lost 2 bases, the J end lost 4 bases, and 12 bases lay between the germline ends. Germline loops: CDR1 MNHEY, CDR2 SMNVEV (reference sequence).

The chain links TRBV28 to TRBJ2-5; D may be TRBD2 (5 bases). There are 14 residues in the CDR3. V was cut by 3 bases and J by 2 bases, with 10 bases left in between. Germline V lookup: CDR1 MDHEN, CDR2 SYDVKM. CDR3 protein: CASSFLKRQETQYF. CDR3 nucleotide sequence: TGTGCCAGCAGTTTCCTGAAGCGGCAAGAGACCCAGTACTTC. Full variable domain (remainder filled in from reference TRBV28 and TRBJ2-5): DVKVTQSSRYLVKRTGEKVFLECVQDMDHENMFWYRQDPGLGLRLIYFSYDVKMKEKGDIPEGYSVSREKKERFSLILESASTNQTSMYLCASSFLKRQETQYFGPGTRLLVL.

This clonotype has just one count. The chain joins TRBV11-3 to TRBJ2-3; possibly TRBD2 for D (6 bases). Germline V lookup: CDR1 SGHNT, CDR2 YENEEA. There are 15 residues in the CDR3. The V gene lost 2 bases and the J gene lost 5 bases, with 14 bases spanning the gap. CDR3 DNA sequence: TGTGCCAGCAGCTTAAGAGGAGGGCCGATAGATACGCAGTATTTT. Translating it yields CASSLRGGPIDTQYF.

This clonotype was observed a handful of times. The chain joins TRBV20-1 to TRBJ2-3; 7 bases map to TRBD2. Looked up from germline, CDR1 is DFQATT and CDR2 is SNEGSKA (reference sequence). V shed 2 bases and J 3 bases; nucleotides not matched to a gene: 5. The CDR3 spans 14 residues. The CDR3 sequence: CSARRGGRTDTQYF. The CDR3 DNA follows: TGCAGTGCTAGAAGAGGCGGGAGAACAGATACGCAGTATTTT.

The V call is TRBV7-3, the J call TRBJ2-2, with D possibly being TRBD1 (6 bases). The germline V gene has CDR1 SGHTA and CDR2 FQGTGA. The CDR3 loop spans 15 amino acids. V gave up 4 bases and J gave up 2 bases, with 11 bases separating them. As DNA, the CDR3 is TGTGCCAGCAGCTCCAGGGGTCTAAACACCGGGGAGCTGTTTTTT. Translating it yields CASSSRGLNTGELFF.

The J gene is TRBJ1-2, the V gene TRBV19; possible D gene TRBD1, 5 bases. This CDR3 is built from 11 residues. Looked up from germline, CDR1 is LNHDA and CDR2 is SQIVND (reference sequence). Deletions cut 7 bases from V and 8 bases from J, with 11 bases between. CDR3 amino acids: CASKWGGGYTF. The CDR3 nucleotides are TGTGCCAGTAAATGGGGCGGCGGCTACACCTTC.

The V call is TRBV28, the J call TRBJ2-1; no firm D call. Germline assignment: CDR1 MDHEN and CDR2 SYDVKM. V lost 4 bases and J 3 bases, leaving 7 bases between the germline ends. There are 13 residues in the CDR3. The CDR3 loop reads CASSSLDYNEQFF. Here the CDR3 DNA reads TGTGCCAGCAGTTCCCTAGACTACAATGAGCAGTTCTTC.

This rearrangement joins TRBV20-1 to TRBJ2-4; 7 bases match TRBD2. Germline CDR1 is DFQATT and CDR2 is SNEGSKA (reference sequence). The ends lost 5 bases at V and 9 bases at J; junction bases unmatched: 13. The CDR3 has 14 amino acids. The CDR3, as DNA: TGCAGTGCTCCCCAAAGTAATATAGCGGGCATTCAGTACTTC. Translating gives CSAPQSNIAGIQYF.

The chain links TRBV27 to TRBJ2-2, with 10 bases matching TRBD2. This CDR3 is 15 amino acids long. V lost 7 bases to trimming and J lost 6 bases; unmatched junction nucleotides: 8. Germline assignment: CDR1 MNHEY and CDR2 SMNVEV (reference sequence). Written as DNA, the CDR3 is TGTGCCAGCATTTCTAGCGGGAGTGTTCCCGGGGAGCTGTTTTTT. This codes for CASISSGSVPGELFF.

This clonotype has just a few counts. The CDR3 sequence: CSVYGTSSGNTIYF. CDR3 DNA: TGCAGCGTGTACGGGACCTCCTCTGGAAACACCATATATTTT. The chain combines TRBV29-1 with TRBJ1-3; D might be TRBD1 (5 bases). Germline CDR1 is SQVTM and CDR2 is ANQGSEA. V was shortened by 6 bases and J by 0 bases, with 12 bases between the two germline ends. This CDR3 is built from 14 residues.